This TCR beta chain emerged from a study of graft-versus-host responses after intestinal transplantation. A remark on this clone: Its antigen is not identified.

Profiled with immunoSEQ multiplex PCR; TCRdb holds only in-frame clones, not every one. The sample shows about 93,000 clones, approximately 80% of them seen only once. The TCR originated in a human donor who received an intestinal transplant. This specimen was unstimulated CD4+ T cells sorted from spleen or lymph node cells, taken before intestinal transplant.

The CDR3 loop is CASRSLDRGLRTQYF. The CDR3 nucleotides read TGTGCCAGCAGGTCGCTTGACAGGGGGCTGAGGACCCAGTACTTC. The V call is TRBV28, the J call TRBJ2-5, with 10 nucleotides matching TRBD1. V gave up 6 bases and J gave up 7 bases; unmatched junction bases: 11. CDR3 length: 15 residues. From germline, CDR1 is MDHEN and CDR2 SYDVKM.